The entry below describes one TCR beta chain. The sample belongs to a study of blood T cell repertoires in COVID-19. Repertoires were generated with immunoSEQ multiplex PCR, while TCRdb's copy carries only in-frame clones and drops some. The profile covers roughly 59,000 clones, with roughly four fifths appearing a single time and 3.5% to 4% taken by the ten largest. After removal of 2 bases from V and 4 bases from J, the junction contained 3 bases not matched to a gene. The CDR3 is 14 residues long. Germline loops: CDR1 KGHSH, CDR2 LQKENI. Material: peripheral blood. V and J are TRBV18 and TRBJ2-3; 7 bases are shared with TRBD2. The receptor was isolated from a woman older than 75 with acute or convalescent COVID-19. CDR3 sequence: CASSPELAADTQYF. The CDR3 DNA reads as TGTGCCAGCTCACCAGAGCTAGCGGCAGATACGCAGTATTTT.